These 12 T cell receptor beta chains came from one sample sequenced in a study of blood T cells in healthy people across ages. A sample-barcoded 5' primer and a J-beta primer mix were used in a second PCR of about 7 to 12 cycles. TCRdb recomputed calls from the 5' RACE reads with MiXCR, one row per CDR3 protein. The sample gives 550,000 to 700,000 distinct CDR3 sequences, 27% of which show up once; under 20% is in the top ten. The material sequenced was blood. The receptors were gathered from a woman in her 70s in good health.

A few counts support this clonotype. This chain links TRBV29-1 with TRBJ1-2; no firm D call. This CDR3 comprises 12 residues. CDR1 is SQVTM and CDR2 is ANQGSEA in the germline V gene. Trimming pared 4 bases from V and 3 bases from J, leaving 9 bases between. CDR3 region: CSVVRRHYGYTF. The CDR3 DNA reads as TGCAGCGTTGTTCGTCGGCACTATGGCTACACCTTC. Variable domain in full (rest from reference TRBV29-1 and TRBJ1-2): SAVISQKPSRDICQRGTSLTIQCQVDSQVTMMFWYRQQPGQSLTLIATANQGSEATYESGFVIDKFPISRPNLTFSTLTVSNMSPEDSSIYLCSVVRRHYGYTFGSGTRLTVV.

This clonotype came up once. The V call is TRBV7-9, the J call TRBJ2-2; either TRBD1 or TRBD2 may fit D (5 bases each). V dropped 7 bases and J dropped 7 bases, with 16 bases sitting between them. CDR3 size: 14 residues. CDR1 SEHNR and CDR2 FQNEAQ come from the germline V gene (reference sequence). CDR3 in amino acids: CASTSSGADGELFF. The CDR3 DNA reads as TGTGCCAGCACCTCATCCGGGGCGGACGGGGAGCTGTTTTTT.

This sequence joins TRBV11-3 and TRBJ2-4; D not resolved. The germline gives CDR1 SGHNT, CDR2 YENEEA. V lost 0 bases and J lost 3, with 6 bases in between. This CDR3 contains 14 residues. CDR3 coding DNA: TGTGCCAGCAGCTTAGAAGTCAGCAAAAACATTCAGTACTTC. It is translated as CASSLEVSKNIQYF.

The V call is TRBV12-3 or TRBV12-4, the J call TRBJ2-1; no definite D call. V lost 8 bases to trimming and J lost 6 bases, with 17 bases between them. The CDR3 runs 14 residues. CDR3 region: CASSAVQWRNEQFF. In nucleotides, the CDR3 is TGTGCCAGCTCGGCGGTCCAATGGCGCAATGAGCAGTTCTTC.

The table lists this clonotype with a few counts. V is TRBV6-5 and J is TRBJ1-3; D remains ambiguous. CDR1 and CDR2 from the germline V gene are MNHEY and SVGAGI. The CDR3 runs to 13 residues. V was shortened by 10 bases and J by 0 bases, with 10 bases between the two germline ends. CDR3 bases: TGTGCCACCGCCCCCCCCTCTGGAAACACCATATATTTT. Its protein is CATAPPSGNTIYF.

This clonotype has only a few counts. J is TRBJ1-1 and V is TRBV5-6; D not certain. This CDR3 has 11 residues. The V end lost 2 bases, the J end lost 11 bases, and 10 bases lay between the germline ends. From germline, CDR1 is SGHDT and CDR2 YYEEEE. The CDR3 loop is CASSLGPSAFF. The CDR3 DNA reads TGTGCCAGCAGCTTAGGGCCTTCTGCTTTCTTT.

In its sample, this clonotype was seen many times. This sequence joins TRBV12-3 or TRBV12-4 and TRBJ1-2; D is possibly TRBD1 (5 bases). Trimming took 6 bases from V and 4 from J, leaving 9 bases between them. The CDR3 runs to 12 residues. The DNA of the CDR3 is TGTGCCAGCAGCGGGGGGGGCTATGGCTACACCTTC. Translation: CASSGGGYGYTF.

The chain recombines TRBV29-1 with TRBJ2-1, with 10 nucleotides matching TRBD1. There are 12 residues in the CDR3. After removal of 7 bases from V and 8 bases from J, the junction contained 5 bases not matched to a gene. The germline V gene has CDR1 SQVTM and CDR2 ANQGSEA. The CDR3 DNA is TGCAGCGCTCGGGACAGGGGTTATGAGCAGTTCTTC. This sequence encodes CSARDRGYEQFF.

The V and J genes are TRBV7-8 and TRBJ2-1; D is unresolved. Trimming stripped 3 bases from V and 9 bases from J, with 9 bases between. The CDR3 consists of 12 residues. Germline values: CDR1 SGHVS, CDR2 FQNEAQ. CDR3 sequence: CASSFPGGEQFF. Here the CDR3 DNA reads TGTGCCAGCAGCTTTCCTGGTGGTGAGCAGTTCTTC.

This clonotype was seen a few times. This chain connects TRBV6-5 to TRBJ2-7; D possibly corresponds to TRBD2 (6 bases). Germline V gene lookup returns CDR1 MNHEY and CDR2 SVGAGI. The V and J ends lost 2 bases and 5 bases respectively, with 16 bases between them. The CDR3 contains 15 residues. The CDR3 region has the DNA TGTGCCAGCAGTTACGTTGCGGGAATTCGCGACGAGCAGTACTTC. Translating it yields CASSYVAGIRDEQYF.

V is TRBV5-1 and J is TRBJ1-4; D might be TRBD1 (6 bases). The V gene lost 0 bases and the J gene lost 8 bases, with 14 bases spanning the gap. Germline V lookup: CDR1 SGHRS, CDR2 YFSETQ. This CDR3 has 15 amino acids. The CDR3 DNA follows: TGCGCCAGCAGCTTGGTTCCAGGGGCAGAAGAAAAACTGTTTTTT. Residues: CASSLVPGAEEKLFF.

In its sample, this clonotype was seen once. The chain joins TRBV29-1 to TRBJ1-4, with no clear D. Germline loops: CDR1 SQVTM, CDR2 ANQGSEA. CDR3 length equals 14 residues. The V and J ends lost 4 bases and 8 bases respectively, with 17 bases between them. CDR3 sequence reads: CSVARGGNSEKLFF. The CDR3 DNA sequence: TGCAGCGTTGCCCGGGGAGGAAATAGCGAAAAACTGTTTTTT.